A single sample gave rise to the 9 T cell receptor beta chains below, sequenced in a study of Graves' ophthalmopathy and Graves' hyperthyroidism. For repertoire sequencing, the TCR beta CDR3 regions were amplified from RNA transcripts. First-round RT-PCR used HTBI primers; second-round multiplex PCR followed. Via MiXCR, TCRdb re-called the multiplex PCR reads, giving one row per CDR3 protein. The data contain just over 600,000 distinct CDR3 sequences, about 20% of them singletons. The sequenced material came from peripheral blood. The receptors derive from a woman aged 18 to 35 with stable Graves' hyperthyroidism. Some clones in this sample may be carry-over from other donors' samples.

This clonotype was recorded at least ten times. The chain carries TRBV6-1 and TRBJ1-1; D is perhaps TRBD1 (5 bases). Trimming removed 8 bases from V and 5 bases from J, with 6 bases in between. This CDR3 region has 10 residues. Per the germline V gene, CDR1 is MNHNS and CDR2 is SASEGT. DNA of the CDR3: TGTGCCAGCGGGGGGACTGAAGCTTTCTTT. Amino acids: CASGGTEAFF.

The sample holds many counts of this clonotype. The rearrangement links TRBV5-1 to TRBJ1-1; a weak D match, TRBD1 (5 bases). Trimming shortened V by 0 bases and J by 7 bases, and 16 bases separated the two germline ends. Germline V CDR1 and CDR2: SGHRS, YFSETQ. The CDR3 sequence is 15 residues long. Here the CDR3 DNA reads TGCGCCAGCAGCTTGGGGGACGGCGCACCCAATGAAGCTTTCTTT. Protein product: CASSLGDGAPNEAFF. The full variable domain, completed using reference TRBV5-1 and TRBJ1-1, is KAGVTQTPRYLIKTRGQQVTLSCSPISGHRSVSWYQQTPGQGLQFLFEYFSETQRNKGNFPGRFSGRQFSNSRSEMNVSTLELGDSALYLCASSLGDGAPNEAFFGQGTRLTVV.

This chain uses TRBV28 with TRBJ1-2; TRBD1 aligns across 8 bases. After removal of 6 bases from V and 7 bases from J, the junction contained 4 bases not matched to a gene. Germline loops: CDR1 MDHEN, CDR2 SYDVKM. This CDR3 has 12 residues. Written as DNA, the CDR3 is TGTGCCAGCAGGGACAGGGCCAGTGGCTACACCTTC. Protein product: CASRDRASGYTF.

In this sample, this clonotype turned up many times. V is TRBV11-3 and J is TRBJ1-2; D possibly corresponds to TRBD1 (5 bases). Germline lookup yields CDR1 SGHNT and CDR2 YENEEA. This CDR3 comprises 14 residues. The germline V and J ends were trimmed by 5 bases and 2 bases, with 12 bases remaining between them. CDR3 residues: CASSPGTVNYGYTF. Written as DNA, the CDR3 is TGTGCCAGCAGCCCCGGGACGGTGAACTATGGCTACACCTTC.

There are many counts of this clonotype. V is TRBV6-2 or TRBV6-3 and J is TRBJ1-1, with TRBD1 matching over 9 bases. Germline CDR1 MNHEY, CDR2 SVGEGT. The CDR3 spans 16 residues. Germline trimming cut 4 bases from V and 4 bases from J; bases unmatched to any gene: 10. For the CDR3, the DNA is TGTGCCAGCAGTTCTCCCTCGGACAGGGGAGGCACTGAAGCTTTCTTT. This gives the protein CASSSPSDRGGTEAFF.

This clonotype was seen more than once but under ten times. This clone may be a read error of a much larger clone one base away. The V gene is TRBV5-1, the J gene TRBJ2-7, with D tentatively TRBD2 (6 bases). Looked up from germline, CDR1 is SGHRS and CDR2 is YFSETQ. The CDR3 is 14 residues long. The CDR3 DNA follows: TGCGCCAGCAGCTTGGATTCGGGGGTGGCTGAGCAGTGCTTC. Protein sequence: CASSLDSGVAEQCF.

The rearrangement links TRBV5-1 to TRBJ1-2, with no clear D. Germline V gives CDR1 SGHRS, CDR2 YFSETQ. Trimming left V 0 bases short and J 0 bases short, with 9 bases between. This CDR3 region has 15 residues. CDR3 sequence reads: CASSLEPGANYGYTF. Written as DNA, the CDR3 is TGCGCCAGCAGCTTGGAGCCAGGAGCTAACTATGGCTACACCTTC. The full variable domain, rest sourced from reference TRBV5-1 and TRBJ1-2, is KAGVTQTPRYLIKTRGQQVTLSCSPISGHRSVSWYQQTPGQGLQFLFEYFSETQRNKGNFPGRFSGRQFSNSRSEMNVSTLELGDSALYLCASSLEPGANYGYTFGSGTRLTVV.

Many counts were recorded for this clonotype. The genes are TRBV15 and TRBJ1-2, with D perhaps TRBD1 (5 bases). The length of the CDR3 is 14 residues. V lost 3 bases to trimming and J lost 4 bases, with 12 bases between them. Per germline, CDR1 LNHNV and CDR2 YYDKDF (reference sequence). For the CDR3, the DNA is TGTGCCACCAGCAGCGGGGGGATTGGCTATGGCTACACCTTC. This codes for CATSSGGIGYGYTF.

The chain joins TRBV12-3 or TRBV12-4 to TRBJ2-5, with 9 bases identical to TRBD1. J lost 1 base, V lost 1 base, and 1 base had no gene match. The CDR3 covers 15 residues. The CDR3 bases are TGTGCCAGCAGTTTAGTACAGGGGGCCCAAGAGACCCAGTACTTC. It encodes CASSLVQGAQETQYF.